This T cell receptor (beta chain) was retrieved from a study of T cells in Graves' hyperthyroidism and ophthalmopathy. Notes on the study in general: Most thyroid clonotypes expanded above 0.001 were also detected in blood.

Fresh peripheral blood, 8 to 10 ml, was the source of the PBMCs. On this clonotype itself: Its specificity is unknown.

The investigators amplified TCR beta CDR3 regions from RNA transcripts. First-round RT-PCR targeting the TCR CDR3 was performed with the HTBI primer set. TCRdb independently ran MiXCR on the multiplex PCR reads; one entry per CDR3 protein. The sample records more than 500,000 distinct CDR3 sequences, roughly 14% being singletons. The CDR3 spans 14 residues. V was pared by 2 bases and J by 3 bases, with 11 bases between. Germline CDR1 is GTSNPN and CDR2 is SVGIG (reference sequence). Sequenced input: blood. The rearrangement links TRBV30 to TRBJ1-5; no reliable D call. The sequence was collected from a middle-aged woman with Graves' ophthalmopathy. CDR3 region: CAWSSLNFNQPQHF. The CDR3 DNA reads as TGTGCCTGGAGTTCCCTTAATTTCAATCAGCCCCAGCATTTT. Full variable domain (rest looked up from reference TRBV30 and TRBJ1-5): SQTIHQWPATLVQPVGSPLSLECTVEGTSNPNLYWYRQAAGRGLQLLFYSVGIGQISSEVPQNLSASRPQDRQFILSSKKLLLSDSGFYLCAWSSLNFNQPQHFGDGTRLSIL.